The subject of this entry is one T cell receptor (beta chain). A few counts support this clone. Its antigen is currently not known. No much larger clone exists at a distance of one base, and base qualities are not known. This sample is part of a study of cytomegalovirus exposure and HLA in healthy donors (TCRdb year 2017). For the wider study: In an earlier analysis of roughly 590 of the donors, roughly 300 Gb of sequence data and some 100 million unique TCR beta sequences from about 179 million T cells were reported. A separate validation cohort of over 95 different subjects was used in addition to the approximately 610-subject first cohort. The study used immunosequencing to profile the T cell repertoires of approximately 630 subjects and linked those repertoires to cytomegalovirus serostatus. Of the roughly 400 genotyped donors, roughly 85% fell in the genetic ancestry cluster associated with self-reported Caucasian donors. To predict cytomegalovirus infection status, the study combined high-throughput TCR immunosequencing, statistical association of individual TCRs with disease status, and machine learning. The number of typed donors differed by locus: 629-630 for A, B, C, DRB1 and DQB1; approximately 520 for DQA1; 606 for DPA1; and around 450 for DPB1. In an earlier analysis of over 550 of the donors, high-throughput TCR beta sequencing was used to judge whether each TCR beta V gene segment behaved as functional or pseudogenic. Donor age, sex, ethnicity and CMV serostatus were compiled alongside the repertoire data. Rather than using new phenotypic data, the later analysis identified candidate immune exposures from TCR beta sequences and from how often those sequences occurred across donors. Across around 400 genotyped donors of the cohort, an average of approximately 240,000 unique TCR beta nucleotide sequences per donor were sequenced, and around 19% of those sequences were non-productive. Roughly 310 gigabases of sequencing data and roughly 90 million unique TCR sequences were included in an early release covering 550 to 800 HLA-typed donors. A later analysis re-examined previously published TCR beta repertoires from around 670 donors and added high-resolution HLA genotyping to investigate patterns of TCR occurrence. Genome-wide SNP genotypes for about 65% of the 666 donors were used in a later genetic analysis, which treated that subset as a discovery cohort. HLA typing covered class I and class II loci at four-digit resolution. The study aimed to test whether cataloging public T cell receptors could reveal signatures of past pathogen exposure. All discovery cohort repertoires had been generated on a single sequencing platform. Several DR-DQ haplotypes were treated as single units for association and clustering because of strong linkage in the cohort. What the authors observed across the whole study: In this cohort, only TCR beta chains were sequenced, and detectable features were limited by the absence of alpha or paired-chain data. The authors suggested that the approach could potentially be generalized to other disease states and immunological phenotypes. Specific HLA alleles were associated with 15,000 to 20,000 TCR beta sequences at a false discovery rate of 0.05 in a later analysis. According to a later analysis, most CMV-associated TCR beta chains appeared to be HLA-restricted, and the HLA associations seemed to be driven largely by CMV exposure. Three of the identified cytomegalovirus-associated TCR beta chains were confirmed in vitro to be specific for cytomegalovirus antigens. According to a later genetic analysis, donors in an Asian-associated ancestry cluster had fewer N-insertions in productive TCRs than the approximately 630-donor mean. V-gene and J-gene trimming of TCR beta chains was associated with a missense DCLRE1C variant in a later genetic analysis, and the association was replicated in an independent cohort. Because HLA typing was unavailable for some donors at each locus, only the typed subset was used in association tests. Presence/absence analyses assumed roughly uniform sequencing depth across donors, an assumption that may not hold. A later analysis reported that several top co-occurrence clusters appeared linked to parvovirus B19, influenza, CMV and Epstein-Barr virus. Correlated functional status among segregating V segments might reflect linkage disequilibrium, but an unknown experimental factor could not be ruled out. A further reported finding was that TCR beta sequences accurately predicted the HLA-A and HLA-B alleles for most subjects in the first cohort. Strong co-occurrence of HLA alleles, especially DR and DQ, made assigning TCR associations to individual alleles difficult. CMV serostatus was the only immune exposure information available for the cohort. In the study, approximately 160 TCR beta chains were listed as associated with cytomegalovirus. The earlier analysis of a few hundred of the donors excluded fewer than 20 rarely observed V segments, including chromosome 9 orphons, because counts were too low. An earlier analysis of approximately 540 of the donors showed that most TCR beta V segments appeared in productive rearrangements either about 87% or about 30% of the time, which broadly matched IMGT annotations. In a later analysis, TCR association rates were found to vary across HLA loci, with the most associated TCRs seen for DRB1 alleles and the fewest for HLA-C alleles. A cluster of highly shared sequence variants was judged likely to be a technical artifact of the sequencing pipeline. While some public TCRs were present in many individuals, most TCR sequences turned up only very rarely across donors. Because the 87-base-pair reads could not distinguish some IMGT-functional V segments, including TRBV6-2 and TRBV6-3, those segments were excluded. A later analysis found that HLA-associated TCR beta chains were more clonally expanded and had lower generation probabilities than equally common non-associated chains. Cytomegalovirus status was reported to be diagnosed by the classifier with high specificity and sensitivity in both the original and validation cohorts.

The library was made by the immunoSEQ multiplex PCR assay. A mixture of 60 forward primers for TCR Vbeta segments and 13 reverse primers for TCR Jbeta segments was used in the multiplex PCR. The CDR3 region of rearranged TCR beta genes was amplified from genomic DNA by a multiplex PCR assay. On the Illumina HiSeq System, the amplified TCR beta libraries were sequenced as 87-base-pair reads. In the source study's methods: In a later analysis, tens of millions of unique TCR beta chains were counted across the approximately 640 repertoires, and about 10 million of these chains were shared by at least two donors. Raw reads were error-corrected and collapsed into unique sequences by a nearest-neighbor algorithm in which closely related sequences were merged to remove PCR and sequencing errors. V, D and J gene segments were assigned by aligning CDR3 sequences to IMGT reference sequences. Each retained sequence needed at least a six-nucleotide match to both a V gene segment and a J gene segment. A rearrangement counted as productive if the CDR3 had no stop codons and remained in frame with V and J, and every other rearrangement counted as non-productive. Following IMGT convention, CDR3 was defined as the stretch from the second conserved V-encoded cysteine up to the conserved J-encoded phenylalanine. Sequences without an unambiguous match to a single V gene segment were excluded from the earlier analysis of a few hundred of the donors. An earlier analysis of a few hundred of the donors classified V segments as functional when productive rearrangements were above 56.7% and as segregating when the standard deviation between donors was above 5%. To diagnose cytomegalovirus status from the catalog of TCR beta chain sequences, a statistical classification framework was built. A later analysis assigned V and J genes by comparing TCR nucleotide sequences with IMGT/GENE-DB human TR gene sequences. Using the TCRdist pipeline, a later analysis assigned CDR3 sequences along with most-parsimonious VDJ recombination scenarios. In a later analysis, every TCR beta chain was defined by the combination of its CDR3 amino acid sequence and its V-gene family, and reads without a unique V-gene family were dropped. In a later analysis, 500 to 700 highly shared, low-generation-probability nucleotide sequences were removed to address suspected cross-contamination and a sequencing artifact. In a later analysis, a clonal expansion index for each public chain was calculated from normalized within-repertoire ranks of inferred template counts. In a later analysis, generation probabilities were computed with a VDJ recombination model fitted to out-of-frame rearrangements, and the resulting probabilities were checked against IGoR. In a later analysis, TCR-TCR, TCR-HLA and TCR-CMV co-occurrence was scored with hypergeometric tests, and a repertoire-size bias correction was applied to TCR pairs. A later analysis estimated false discovery rates by permuting HLA or CMV assignments 20 times. A later analysis grouped co-occurring TCRs with DBSCAN, adding TCRdist sequence similarity when clustering within HLA-allele-positive subsets. Co-occurrence clustering excluded repertoires with fewer than 30,000 or more than 120,000 public chains, plus five with anomalous nucleotide sharing. TCRdb limited this immuneACCESS table to in-frame rearrangements with V and J called. A share of clones is missing; checked studies link under half to unresolved V genes, and the rest is unexplained. The DNA was the basis for D and trimming; V, J and clone size are from that table. This sample gives some 130,000 clones in total; 77% of them show up just once. In total, the top ten clones hold around 4% of the sample.

In total, 666 healthy bone marrow donors made up the cohort. At the time of sampling, all cohort members were nominally healthy, though unrecorded immune exposures were likely present. The donor was CMV seropositive and was included in the group of approximately 300 seropositive cohort members. A peripheral blood sample was collected from each donor, and TCR beta sequencing was performed on peripheral blood mononuclear cells. The Qiagen DNeasy Blood Extraction Kit was used to extract genomic DNA from the blood cell samples. V loses 7 bases at its end and J loses 2 bases; junction bases beyond the gene matches: 8. Reading the germline V gene gives CDR1 MNHNS and CDR2 SASEGT. The CDR3 sequence holds 15 residues, the cysteine and phenylalanine included. Just CDR3 DNA is preserved here, 45 bases in frame from base 1.

This receptor chain uses TRBV6-1 and TRBJ2-7, with 10 bases aligning to TRBD1. Source material: PBMCs. This sequence was found in a male donor in good health and CMV-seropositive. The nucleotide sequence reads TGTGCCAGCACCCCGGGAGGACAGGGGGCCTACGAGCAGTACTTC. This translates into CASTPGGQGAYEQYF.